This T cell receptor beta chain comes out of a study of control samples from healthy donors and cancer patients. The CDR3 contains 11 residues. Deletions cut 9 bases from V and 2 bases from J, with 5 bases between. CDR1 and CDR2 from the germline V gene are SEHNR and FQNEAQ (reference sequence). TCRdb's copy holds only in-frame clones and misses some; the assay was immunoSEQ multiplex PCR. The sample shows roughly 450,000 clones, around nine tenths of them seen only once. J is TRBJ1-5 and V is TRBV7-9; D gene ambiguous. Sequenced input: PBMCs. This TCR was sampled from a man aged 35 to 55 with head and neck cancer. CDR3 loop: CARRGNQPQHF. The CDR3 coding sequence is TGTGCCAGAAGGGGCAATCAGCCCCAGCATTTT.